The source of this TCR beta chain is a study of shared clonotypes between healthy human individuals. Study summary: The people who gave samples were a couple of women and three men aged 18 to 49.

Trimming took 6 bases from V and 3 from J, leaving 18 bases between them. In germline, CDR1 is MDHEN, CDR2 SYDVKM. CDR3 length equals 15 residues. Naive CD8 cells, CD45RO-negative and positively selected for CCR7, excluded terminally differentiated effector memory CD45RA+ cells. Sequencing was performed with immunoSEQ multiplex PCR; in TCRdb, only in-frame clones are kept and a portion is missing. There are around 600,000 clones in the sample; approximately 96% occur only once, and approximately 0.12% lies in the top ten. The clonotype comes from a woman in her 30s in good health. The V and J genes are TRBV28 and TRBJ2-7, with D possibly TRBD1 on 5 matching bases. The sequenced material came from naive CD8+ T cells sorted from blood. This CDR3 is CASSPIGADLYEQYF. The CDR3 nucleotides read TGTGCCAGCAGCCCGATTGGGGCAGACCTCTACGAGCAGTACTTC.